Described below is a single T cell receptor (beta chain) sequence and its context. The sample is drawn from a study of blood T cell repertoires in COVID-19. Study as a whole: The United States, Italy and Spain provided the acute and convalescent COVID-19 samples.

V gave up 8 bases and J gave up 1 base, with 14 bases separating them. This CDR3 has 14 amino acids. The V gene's germline CDR1 is SEHNR and CDR2 FQNEAQ (reference sequence). Methods used by the authors: How many nucleated cells were present was estimated from reference gene primer amplification. The assay was immunoSEQ multiplex PCR, and TCRdb's table has in-frame clones only and misses some. V and J calls and clone size are copied from that table; D and trimming were computed from the DNA. The table has 170,000 or so clones, roughly 84% seen once; the top ten hold less than 3.5%. This receptor was identified in a woman aged 55-70 years with acute or convalescent COVID-19. Sequencing input: peripheral blood. V and J are TRBV7-9 and TRBJ1-1, with D perhaps TRBD1 (6 bases). This CDR3 reads CASCSGTKNTEAFF. CDR3 nucleotide sequence: TGTGCCAGCTGCTCCGGGACAAAGAACACTGAAGCTTTCTTT.